Presented here are 13 T cell receptor beta chains from one specimen sequenced in a study of early T cells in non-severe SARS-CoV-2 infection. TCRdb redid the calling of the 5' RACE reads with MiXCR, one entry per CDR3 protein. The sample lists tens of thousands of distinct CDR3 sequences, around 12% occurring once. Sequenced material: whole blood. The receptors derive from an adult who was a healthcare worker with PCR-confirmed SARS-CoV-2 infection or an uninfected control (not recorded which).

The V call is TRBV6-1, the J call TRBJ2-7; 11 positions agree with TRBD2. Germline CDR1 is MNHNS and CDR2 is SASEGT. The length of the CDR3 is 17 residues. J gave up 5 bases and V 9 bases, and 18 bases lay outside the gene matches. Written as DNA, the CDR3 is TGTGCCAGTAGCCCTTACCGAACTAGCGGGAGTCCCCACGAGCAGTACTTC. It is translated as CASSPYRTSGSPHEQYF.

The chain uses TRBV5-1 and TRBJ1-1, with no clear D. The V gene lost 3 bases and the J gene lost 0 bases, with 6 bases spanning the gap. The CDR3 loop spans 13 amino acids. Germline values: CDR1 SGHRS, CDR2 YFSETQ. The CDR3 sequence is CASSYDLNTEAFF. In DNA form, the CDR3 reads TGCGCCAGCAGCTATGACCTGAACACTGAAGCTTTCTTT.

Points on this clonotype: This may be a read error: a much more frequent sequence differs by one nucleotide. The chain joins TRBV12-3 or TRBV12-4 to TRBJ1-6, with D maybe TRBD1 (5 bases). The CDR3 is 15 amino acids. CDR3 in amino acids: CASSDSYSYDSPLHF. The CDR3 region has the DNA TGTGCCAGCAGCGACAGCTACTCCTATGATTCACCCCTCCACTTT.

By sample share, this clonotype is medium-sized (0.01 to 0.1%). CDR3 protein: CASSYSNTYEQYF. CDR3 in DNA: TGTGCCAGCAGTTACTCGAACACCTACGAGCAGTACTTC. This chain connects TRBV6-2 or TRBV6-3 to TRBJ2-7; unclear D gene. Trimming removed 0 bases from V and 2 bases from J, with 5 bases in between. The CDR3 loop spans 13 amino acids. Looked up from germline, CDR1 is MNHEY and CDR2 is SVGEGT.

As for this clonotype: The junction does not match germline at one end; this may be a read error. The V call is TRBV10-3, the J call TRBJ2-4, with 8 bases lining up with TRBD1. Germline V lookup: CDR1 ENHRY, CDR2 SYGVKD. This CDR3 comprises 19 residues. DNA of the CDR3: TGTGTCATCAGTGAGGTGGGACAGGCTCTATTGACAGCCAAAAACATTCAGTACTTC. This sequence encodes CVISEVGQALLTAKNIQYF.

This clonotype was observed a handful of times. The chain is built from TRBV20-1 and TRBJ2-3, with D uncertain. Germline values: CDR1 DFQATT, CDR2 SNEGSKA (reference sequence). The CDR3 has 13 residues. The V and J ends lost 5 bases and 1 base respectively, with 10 bases between them. The CDR3 coding sequence is TGCAGTGCTCCCACTGATGGCACAGATACGCAGTATTTT. This sequence encodes CSAPTDGTDTQYF.

This clonotype showed up just a few times. The chain employs TRBV6-5 and TRBJ2-7; possible D gene TRBD1, 6 bases. The CDR3 has 16 amino acids. Germline CDR1 MNHEY, CDR2 SVGAGI. Trimming removed 0 bases at V and 2 bases at J, with 14 bases between. This CDR3 is CASSYSHLRGAYEQYF. The CDR3 coding sequence is TGTGCCAGCAGTTACTCGCACCTCAGGGGAGCCTACGAGCAGTACTTC.

This clonotype has a count of ten or more. The gene calls are TRBV5-1 and TRBJ2-7, with 9 bases lining up with TRBD2. This CDR3 region has 14 residues. With 4 bases clipped from V and 0 bases from J, the junction kept 2 bases outside the gene matches. Germline V gene data show CDR1 as SGHRS and CDR2 as YFSETQ. This CDR3 is CASSRTSDSYEQYF. The CDR3 nucleotides are TGCGCCAGCAGCCGGACTAGCGACTCCTACGAGCAGTACTTC.

This clonotype was recorded a few times. This chain joins TRBV6-1 and TRBJ2-3, with 10 bases matching TRBD1. Germline V lookup: CDR1 MNHNS, CDR2 SASEGT. After removal of 11 bases from V and 4 bases from J, the junction contained 9 bases not matched to a gene. This CDR3 comprises 14 residues. The CDR3 nucleotides are TGTGCCGGCCGGGACAGGGGTGAGGCAGATACGCAGTATTTT. Protein product: CAGRDRGEADTQYF.

In this sample, this clonotype turned up a few times. This sequence joins TRBV10-3 and TRBJ2-7; D not certain. CDR1 and CDR2 (germline): ENHRY, SYGVKD. CDR3 length: 11 residues. Trimming shortened V by 10 bases and J by 3 bases, and 10 bases separated the two germline ends. CDR3 bases: TGTGCCACCTTGAGTCGCTACGAGCAGTACTTC. It codes for CATLSRYEQYF.

The rearrangement joins TRBV7-8 to TRBJ1-2, with D tentatively TRBD1 (5 bases). V shed 1 base and J shed 4 bases, with 13 bases lying between them. The CDR3 has 15 amino acids. CDR1 is SGHVS and CDR2 is FQNEAQ in the germline V gene. CDR3 residues: CASSLGRGDPYGYTF. The CDR3 DNA reads TGTGCCAGCAGCTTAGGACGGGGGGATCCCTATGGCTACACCTTC.

The V gene is TRBV20-1, the J gene TRBJ1-5; 8 positions agree with TRBD1. V lost 6 bases, J lost 1 base, and 5 bases stayed unmatched. The germline gives CDR1 DFQATT, CDR2 SNEGSKA (reference sequence). This CDR3 is 14 amino acids long. The CDR3 protein is CSATDRESNQPQHF. DNA for the CDR3: TGCAGTGCAACGGACAGGGAAAGCAATCAGCCCCAGCATTTT.

This clonotype was seen repeatedly, ten times or more. This chain uses TRBV20-1 with TRBJ1-2; a weak D match, TRBD1 (5 bases). The germline V gene encodes CDR1 DFQATT and CDR2 SNEGSKA (reference sequence). The CDR3 is 15 amino acids. Trimming removed 3 bases from V and 0 bases from J, with 14 bases in between. As DNA, the CDR3 is TGCAGTGCTAGCGAATGGGGCAGACCTAACTATGGCTACACCTTC. It encodes CSASEWGRPNYGYTF.